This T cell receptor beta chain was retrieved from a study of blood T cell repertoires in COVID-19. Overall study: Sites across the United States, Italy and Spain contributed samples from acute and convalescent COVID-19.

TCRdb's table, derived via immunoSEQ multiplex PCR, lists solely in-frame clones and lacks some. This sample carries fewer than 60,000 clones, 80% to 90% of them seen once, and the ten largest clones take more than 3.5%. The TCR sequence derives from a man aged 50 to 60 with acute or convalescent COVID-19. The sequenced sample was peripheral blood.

CDR3 coding DNA: TGTGCCAGCAGCTCGCGGGGGGATGAGCAGTTCTTC. It encodes CASSSRGDEQFF. This chain uses TRBV11-2 with TRBJ2-1, with 8 nucleotides matching TRBD2. Germline-derived CDR1 and CDR2 are SGHAT and FQNNGV. Trimming took 4 bases from V and 8 from J; bases not matched to a gene: 1. CDR3 length: 12 amino acids.